This T cell receptor beta chain was sequenced in a study of shared clonotypes between healthy human individuals. This clone was detected a few times. The sample holds other DNA sequences that translate to the same CDR3. Original processing notes: ImmunoSEQ only sent back junction sequences with no quality scores, so filtering was done differently. Measured with immunoSEQ multiplex PCR; TCRdb has only the in-frame clones, and not every one. That table supplies the V and J calls and clone size; D and trimming were determined from the DNA. The table includes about 2.3 million clones, around 90% detected once. The TCR was taken from a man aged 18 to 30 in good health. Some clones in this sample may be carry-over from other donors' samples. Sequencing input: naive CD4+ T cells from PBMCs. Documented subset: CD45RA+ positively selected.

CDR3 bases: TGTGCCAGCAGTCCCCGGGAAAAACTGTTTTTT. It translates to CASSPREKLFF. This sequence joins TRBV28 and TRBJ1-4, with D unresolved. Germline values: CDR1 MDHEN, CDR2 SYDVKM. Trimming took off 5 bases at V and 8 bases at J, with 6 bases between the two ends. This CDR3 is built from 11 residues.